Presented here are 11 T cell receptor beta chains from one specimen sequenced in a study of cytomegalovirus exposure and HLA in healthy donors. Primers for the PCR totalled 60 Vbeta and 13 Jbeta. Sequencing used immunoSEQ multiplex PCR; TCRdb keeps in-frame clones, though not all of them. The sample contains over 75,000 clones, around 80% of which appear only once. Sequencing was carried out using PBMCs. These receptors all stem from a man between 60 and 75 years old in good health and CMV-seropositive.

This clone was detected only once. This sequence joins TRBV4-2 and TRBJ2-7, with TRBD2 matching 12 bases. The junction had 10 bases not matched to a gene; V was cut back by 4 bases and J by 6 bases. Germline V CDR1 and CDR2: LGHNA, YNFKEQ. The CDR3 covers 16 residues. The DNA for the CDR3 is TGTGCCAGCAGCCTTACTAGCGGGGGGTCACCCCGCGAGCAGTACTTC. Protein: CASSLTSGGSPREQYF.

This chain uses TRBV11-1 with TRBJ1-1; D is perhaps TRBD1 (5 bases). Trimming removed 3 bases at V and 4 bases at J, with 12 bases between. CDR1 is SGHAT, CDR2 FQDESV, per germline (reference sequence). The CDR3 sequence is 14 residues long. Here the CDR3 reads CASSFPGAFTEAFF. CDR3 DNA: TGTGCCAGCAGCTTTCCTGGGGCATTCACTGAAGCTTTCTTT.

The chain joins TRBV6-5 to TRBJ2-7, with D possibly being TRBD2 (6 bases). The CDR3 contains 14 residues. Germline assignment: CDR1 MNHEY and CDR2 SVGAGI. V was clipped by 6 bases and J by 1 base, with 13 bases between them. The CDR3 nucleotides are TGTGCCAGCAGGGGAGGCGCCGAATCCTACGAGCAGTACTTC. Its protein is CASRGGAESYEQYF.

This clone was observed once. The chain joins TRBV15 to TRBJ2-7; 9 bases fit TRBD1. V dropped 6 bases and J dropped 3; count of bases not matched to a gene: 3. The CDR3 covers 13 residues. In germline, CDR1 is LNHNV, CDR2 YYDKDF (reference sequence). The CDR3 loop reads CATSRQGGYEQYF. The CDR3 DNA reads as TGTGCCACCAGTAGACAGGGGGGCTACGAGCAGTACTTC. Full variable domain (remainder filled in from reference TRBV15 and TRBJ2-7): DAMVIQNPRYQVTQFGKPVTLSCSQTLNHNVMYWYQQKSSQAPKLLFHYYDKDFNNEADTPDNFQSRRPNTSFCFLDIRSPGLGDTAMYLCATSRQGGYEQYFGPGTRLTVT.

For the CDR3, the DNA is TGTGCCAGCAGCGGAGGTTCAGGGGAGGGTGAGCAGTTCTTC. It translates to CASSGGSGEGEQFF. The V gene is TRBV6-5, the J gene TRBJ2-1; weak D call: TRBD2 (7 bases). Trimming took 6 bases from V and 9 from J, leaving 18 bases between them. The CDR3 is made up of 14 amino acids. Germline lookup yields CDR1 MNHEY and CDR2 SVGAGI.

The rearrangement joins TRBV19 to TRBJ1-2, with 8 bases matching TRBD1. After removal of 3 bases from V and 7 bases from J, the junction contained 7 bases not matched to a gene. There are 14 residues in the CDR3. From germline, CDR1 is LNHDA and CDR2 SQIVND (reference sequence). The CDR3 coding sequence is TGTGCCAGTAGTATCGATGACAGGGGTTCTGGCTACACCTTC. Its protein is CASSIDDRGSGYTF.

The chain joins TRBV13 to TRBJ2-3; 10 bases map to TRBD2. Unmatched junction bases numbered 9, after V lost 3 bases and J lost 6 bases. This CDR3 has 16 residues. Germline CDR1 is PRHDT and CDR2 is FYEKMQ (reference sequence). The CDR3 nucleotides read TGTGCCAGCAGCTTCCCAGCGGGGGGGCCAAAGGATACGCAGTATTTT. Translation: CASSFPAGGPKDTQYF.

The chain couples TRBV10-3 to TRBJ1-2, with D possibly being TRBD1 (5 bases). V gave up 6 bases and J gave up 5 bases, with 22 bases separating them. This CDR3 is 16 amino acids long. Germline V CDR1 and CDR2: ENHRY, SYGVKD. The CDR3 region has the DNA TGTGCCATCAGCTACTATCAGGGAGGGCTGGAGTATGGCTACACCTTC. This gives the protein CAISYYQGGLEYGYTF.

As DNA, the CDR3 is TGTGCCAGCAGTTACCGGGACAGGGGGCCGGGGGACATTCAGTACTTC. This translates into CASSYRDRGPGDIQYF. The rearrangement joins TRBV6-5 to TRBJ2-4, with 12 bases lining up with TRBD1. CDR1 is MNHEY, CDR2 SVGAGI, per germline. The CDR3 sequence is 16 residues long. The V gene end was trimmed by 2 bases and the J gene end by 8 bases; junction bases not matched to a gene: 7.

The chain recombines TRBV15 with TRBJ1-6, with TRBD1 matching over 7 bases. This CDR3 is 15 amino acids long. Germline V CDR1 and CDR2: LNHNV, YYDKDF (reference sequence). J lost 9 bases, V lost 4 bases, and 9 bases had no gene match. For the CDR3, the DNA is TGTGCCACCAGCATCCACAGGGGAGGAGGTTCACCCCTCCACTTT. As protein: CATSIHRGGGSPLHF. Variable domain in full (rest from reference TRBV15 and TRBJ1-6): DAMVIQNPRYQVTQFGKPVTLSCSQTLNHNVMYWYQQKSSQAPKLLFHYYDKDFNNEADTPDNFQSRRPNTSFCFLDIRSPGLGDTAMYLCATSIHRGGGSPLHFGNGTRLTVT.

This chain uses TRBV29-1 with TRBJ1-1; possible D gene TRBD1, 5 bases. The CDR3 contains 13 residues. Germline CDR1 and CDR2: SQVTM and ANQGSEA. V lost 6 bases, J lost 0 bases, and 11 bases lay in between. CDR3 residues: CSVRAGLNTEAFF. DNA of the CDR3: TGCAGCGTCAGAGCAGGGTTGAACACTGAAGCTTTCTTT.